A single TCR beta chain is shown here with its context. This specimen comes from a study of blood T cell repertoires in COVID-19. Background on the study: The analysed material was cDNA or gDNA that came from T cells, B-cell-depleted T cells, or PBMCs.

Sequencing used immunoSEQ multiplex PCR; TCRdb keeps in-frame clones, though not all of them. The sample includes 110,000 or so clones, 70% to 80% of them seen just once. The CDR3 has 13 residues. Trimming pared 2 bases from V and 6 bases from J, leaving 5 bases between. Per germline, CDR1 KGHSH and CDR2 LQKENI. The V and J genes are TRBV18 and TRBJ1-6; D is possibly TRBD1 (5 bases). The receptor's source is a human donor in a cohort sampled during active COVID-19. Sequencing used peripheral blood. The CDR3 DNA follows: TGTGCCAGCTCACCAGGGGCTAATTCACCCCTCCACTTT. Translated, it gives CASSPGANSPLHF.